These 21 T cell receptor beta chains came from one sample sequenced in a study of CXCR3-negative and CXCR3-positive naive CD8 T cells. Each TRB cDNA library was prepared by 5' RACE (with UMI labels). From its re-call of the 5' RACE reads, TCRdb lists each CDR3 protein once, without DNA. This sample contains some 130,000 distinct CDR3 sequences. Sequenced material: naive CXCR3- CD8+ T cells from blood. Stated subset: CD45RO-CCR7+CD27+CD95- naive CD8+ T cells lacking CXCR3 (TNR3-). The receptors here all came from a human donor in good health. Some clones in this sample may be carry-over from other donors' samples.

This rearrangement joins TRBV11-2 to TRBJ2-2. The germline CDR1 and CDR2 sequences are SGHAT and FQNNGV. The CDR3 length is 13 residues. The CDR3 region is CASSPATTGELFF.

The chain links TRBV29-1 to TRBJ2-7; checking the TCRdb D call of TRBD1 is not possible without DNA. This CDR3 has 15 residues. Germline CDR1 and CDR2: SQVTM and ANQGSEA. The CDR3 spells CSVVSSGTETYEQYF.

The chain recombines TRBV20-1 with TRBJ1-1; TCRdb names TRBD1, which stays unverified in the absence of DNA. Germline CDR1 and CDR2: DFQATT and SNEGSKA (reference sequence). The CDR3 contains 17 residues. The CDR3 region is CSARPILQQGKNTEAFF.

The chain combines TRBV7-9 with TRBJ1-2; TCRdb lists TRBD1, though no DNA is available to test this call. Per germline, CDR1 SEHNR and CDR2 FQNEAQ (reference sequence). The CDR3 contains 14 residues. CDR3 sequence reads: CASSGQDLNYGYTF.

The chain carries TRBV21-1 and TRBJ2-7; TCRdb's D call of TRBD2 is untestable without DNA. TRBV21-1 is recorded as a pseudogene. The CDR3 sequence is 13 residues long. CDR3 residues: CASSDRWLYEQYF.

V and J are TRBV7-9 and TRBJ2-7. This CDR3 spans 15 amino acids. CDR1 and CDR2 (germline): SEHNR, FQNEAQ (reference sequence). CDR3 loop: CASSFTTSPVSEQYF.

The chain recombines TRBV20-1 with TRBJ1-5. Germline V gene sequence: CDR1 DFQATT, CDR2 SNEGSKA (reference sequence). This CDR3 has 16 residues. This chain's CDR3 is CSARDLKGPYNQPQHF.

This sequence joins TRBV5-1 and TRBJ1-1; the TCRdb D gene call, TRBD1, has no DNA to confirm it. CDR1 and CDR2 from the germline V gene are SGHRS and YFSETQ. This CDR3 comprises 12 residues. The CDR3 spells CASSPQGDEAFF.

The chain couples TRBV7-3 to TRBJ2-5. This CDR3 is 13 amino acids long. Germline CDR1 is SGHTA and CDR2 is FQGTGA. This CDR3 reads CASSPHYGETQYF.

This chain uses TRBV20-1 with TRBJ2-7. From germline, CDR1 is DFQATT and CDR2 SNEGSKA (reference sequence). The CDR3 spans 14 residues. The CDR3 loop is CSVLLAGHSYEQYF.

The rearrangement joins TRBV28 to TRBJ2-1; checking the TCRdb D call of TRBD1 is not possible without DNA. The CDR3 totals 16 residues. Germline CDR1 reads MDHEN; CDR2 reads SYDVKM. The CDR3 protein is CASSLAGTGRDNEQFF.

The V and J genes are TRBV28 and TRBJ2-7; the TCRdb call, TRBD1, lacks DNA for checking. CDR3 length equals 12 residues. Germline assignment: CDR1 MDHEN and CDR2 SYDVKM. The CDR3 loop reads CATRDRPYEQYF.

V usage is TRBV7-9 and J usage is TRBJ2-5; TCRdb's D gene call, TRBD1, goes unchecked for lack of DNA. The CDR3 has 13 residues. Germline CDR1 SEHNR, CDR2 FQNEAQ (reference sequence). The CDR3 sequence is CASSSDGEETQYF.

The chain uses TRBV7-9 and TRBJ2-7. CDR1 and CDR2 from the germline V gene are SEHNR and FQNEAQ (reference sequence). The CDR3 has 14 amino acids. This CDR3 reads CASSLATEPYEQYF.

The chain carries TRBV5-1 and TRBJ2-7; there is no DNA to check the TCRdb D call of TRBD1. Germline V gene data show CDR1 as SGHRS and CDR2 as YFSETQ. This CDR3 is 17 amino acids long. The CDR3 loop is CASSAFPGQGSPYEQYF.

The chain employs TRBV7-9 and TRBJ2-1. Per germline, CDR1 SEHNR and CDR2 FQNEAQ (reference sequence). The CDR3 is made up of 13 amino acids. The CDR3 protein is CASRLKEYNEQFF.

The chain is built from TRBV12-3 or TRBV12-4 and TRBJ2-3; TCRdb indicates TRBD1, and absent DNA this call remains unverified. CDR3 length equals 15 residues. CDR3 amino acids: CASSPGTESTDTQYF.

CDR3 sequence: CASSLALHATGNEQFF. The chain uses TRBV7-6 and TRBJ2-1; absent DNA, TCRdb's TRBD1 call cannot be checked. The CDR3 extends over 16 amino acids. Germline CDR1 is SGHVS and CDR2 is FNYEAQ.

CDR3 sequence: CASSLAGTGWTGELFF. V is TRBV7-2 and J is TRBJ2-2; the TCRdb call, TRBD1, lacks DNA for checking. Germline CDR1 SGHTA, CDR2 FQGNSA. The CDR3 covers 16 residues.

This CDR3 is CATGAYQTGFNNEQFF. The J gene is TRBJ2-1, the V gene TRBV28; the TCRdb D gene call, TRBD1, has no DNA to confirm it. There are 16 residues in the CDR3. Germline assignment: CDR1 MDHEN and CDR2 SYDVKM.

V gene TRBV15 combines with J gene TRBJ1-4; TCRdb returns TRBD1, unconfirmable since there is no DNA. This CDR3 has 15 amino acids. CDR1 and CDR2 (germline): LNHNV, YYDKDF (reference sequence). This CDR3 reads CATSLRDRGPEKLFF. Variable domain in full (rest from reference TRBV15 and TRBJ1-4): DAMVIQNPRYQVTQFGKPVTLSCSQTLNHNVMYWYQQKSSQAPKLLFHYYDKDFNNEADTPDNFQSRRPNTSFCFLDIRSPGLGDTAMYLCATSLRDRGPEKLFFGSGTQLSVL.